This TCR beta chain stems from a study of prognosis after radiotherapy for stage I lung cancer. The length of the CDR3 is 13 residues. CDR1 and CDR2 (germline): GTSNPN, SVGIG (reference sequence). V lost 2 bases to trimming and J lost 4 bases, with 9 bases between them. TCR beta CDR3 amplification from genomic DNA was performed by two-round multiplex PCR. First-round PCR amplification was performed with primers specific to each TRBV and TRBJ gene. In TCRdb, the multiplex PCR reads were re-called with MiXCR into one record per CDR3 protein. The table has 13,000 to 15,000 distinct CDR3 sequences, approximately 46% seen once.

V gene TRBV30 combines with J gene TRBJ1-3; D gene ambiguous. The clonotype comes from a donor aged 50 or older with non-small cell lung cancer. The sequencing used PBMCs, collected before or after stereotactic body radiation therapy (not recorded which). CDR3 region: CAWSTDGGNTIYF. The CDR3 DNA reads as TGTGCCTGGAGTACGGACGGGGGAAACACCATATATTTT.